These 6 T cell receptor beta chains originate from one sample sequenced in a study (dated by TCRdb to the mid-2010s). Libraries were constructed by 5' RACE. TCRdb records Illumina MiSeq as the sequencer. The public sequencing data were trimmed at Q25 with fastp and processed into clonotypes with MiXCR by TCRdb, which kept only in-frame beta chains. Each entry merges the rows of one CDR3 protein and shows their most common DNA and genes. The sample has 9,000 to 13,000 distinct CDR3 sequences on record, around 49% of them singletons. Roughly 12% of the sample is held by the ten biggest clonotypes. Material: tumor-infiltrating naive CD4+ T cells sorted from the breast tumor. The cell subset or site label here, explained by the study, means: naive CD4+ T cells, CD4+CD45RA+CD25-. These receptors originate from a female donor with breast cancer.

This clonotype appeared a single time. One end of the junction fails to match germline, which may point to a read error. The chain links TRBV20-1 to TRBJ2-1; 9 bases map to TRBD1. The CDR3 is 14 residues long. The germline CDR1 and CDR2 sequences are DFQATT and SNEGSKA (reference sequence). In nucleotides, the CDR3 is TGCAGTGCTATTTCGGACAGGGGCTACAATGGGCAGTTCTTC. Protein: CSAISDRGYNGQFF.

The chain has TRBV4-1 and TRBJ2-3; D is uncertain. CDR3 length: 16 amino acids. Germline-derived CDR1 and CDR2 are MGHRA and YSYEKL. V was cut by 1 base and J by 2 bases, with 13 bases left in between. The CDR3 loop reads CASSQVNLITTDTQYF. The CDR3, as DNA: TGCGCCAGCAGCCAAGTCAATTTGATTACCACAGATACGCAGTATTTT.

This clonotype was observed a handful of times. The V and J genes are TRBV5-1 and TRBJ2-1; perhaps TRBD1 as D (6 bases). Deletions cut 4 bases from V and 0 bases from J, with 14 bases between. This CDR3 contains 16 residues. CDR1 SGHRS and CDR2 YFSETQ come from the germline V gene. The CDR3 DNA is TGCGCCAGCAGCCCAACTACAGGGAGCTCCTACAATGAGCAGTTCTTC. Residues: CASSPTTGSSYNEQFF.

The genes are TRBV7-3 and TRBJ2-1; perhaps TRBD2 as D (6 bases). Germline CDR1 and CDR2: SGHTA and FQGTGA. Trimming removed 5 bases from V and 7 bases from J, with 21 bases in between. The CDR3 extends over 16 amino acids. The CDR3 sequence: CASSMSGTAFQNEQFF. DNA for the CDR3: TGTGCCAGCAGCATGTCCGGGACTGCGTTTCAGAATGAGCAGTTCTTC.

This clonotype came up a few times. The rearrangement links TRBV29-1 to TRBJ2-2, with D unresolved. Germline-derived CDR1 and CDR2 are SQVTM and ANQGSEA. CDR3 size: 11 residues. Trimming left V 7 bases short and J 6 bases short, with 9 bases between. The chain's CDR3 is CSADRAGELFF. The CDR3 nucleotides read TGCAGCGCAGATCGGGCCGGGGAGCTGTTTTTT.

The chain joins TRBV12-3 or TRBV12-4 to TRBJ2-3; weak D call: TRBD2 (5 bases). The CDR3 totals 14 residues. V was clipped by 2 bases and J by 0 bases, with 6 bases between them. CDR3 bases: TGTGCCAGCAGTTTACTAGCAAGCACAGATACGCAGTATTTT. It yields the protein CASSLLASTDTQYF.